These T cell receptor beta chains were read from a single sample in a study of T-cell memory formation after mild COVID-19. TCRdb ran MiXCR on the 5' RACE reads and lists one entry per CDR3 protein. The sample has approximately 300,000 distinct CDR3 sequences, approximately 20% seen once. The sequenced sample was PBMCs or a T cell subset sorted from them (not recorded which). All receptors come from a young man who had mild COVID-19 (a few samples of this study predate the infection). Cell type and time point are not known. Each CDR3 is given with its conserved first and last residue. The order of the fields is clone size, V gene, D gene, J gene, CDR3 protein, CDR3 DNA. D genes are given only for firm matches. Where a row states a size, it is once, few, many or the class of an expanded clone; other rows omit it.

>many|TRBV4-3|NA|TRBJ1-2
CASSRRSGGYTF
TGCGCCAGCAGCCGCCGATCTGGAGGCTACACCTTC
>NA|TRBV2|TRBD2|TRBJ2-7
CASSDPGGVVYEQYF
TGTGCCAGCAGTGATCCGGGGGGGGTCGTCTACGAGCAGTACTTC
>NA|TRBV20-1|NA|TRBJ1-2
CSALGQYYGYTF
TGCAGTGCCCTTGGACAGTACTATGGCTACACCTTC
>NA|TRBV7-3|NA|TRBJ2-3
CASSPLGAPSTDTQYF
TGTGCCAGCAGCCCTCTAGGGGCCCCTAGCACAGATACGCAGTATTTT
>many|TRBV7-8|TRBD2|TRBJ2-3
CASSARGGTDTQYF
TGTGCCAGCAGCGCCCGGGGGGGCACAGATACGCAGTATTTT
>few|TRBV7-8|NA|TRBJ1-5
CASSPQGGKNQPQHF
TGTGCCAGCAGCCCCCAAGGGGGGAAGAATCAGCCCCAGCATTTT
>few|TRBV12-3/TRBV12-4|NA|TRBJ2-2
CASSLSHGELFF
TGTGCCAGCAGTTTATCCCACGGGGAGCTGTTTTTT
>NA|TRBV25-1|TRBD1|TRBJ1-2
CASSGQGALNGYTF
TGTGCCAGCAGTGGACAGGGGGCTCTGAACGGCTACACCTTC
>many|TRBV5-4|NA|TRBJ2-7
CASSFGFDSPSYEQYF
TGTGCCAGCAGCTTTGGGTTTGACAGCCCATCCTACGAGCAGTACTTC
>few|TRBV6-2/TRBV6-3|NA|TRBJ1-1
CASSYPPAAFF
TGTGCCAGCAGTTACCCCCCAGCCGCTTTCTTT
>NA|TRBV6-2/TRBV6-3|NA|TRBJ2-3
CASSLRTVTDTQYF
TGTGCCAGCAGTCTACGGACAGTCACAGATACGCAGTATTTT
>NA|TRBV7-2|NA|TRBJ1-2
CASSSPGPAGYGYTF
TGTGCCAGCAGCTCGCCGGGACCCGCTGGCTATGGCTACACCTTC
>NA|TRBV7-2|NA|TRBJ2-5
CASSLAGARETQYF
TGTGCCAGCAGCTTAGCGGGGGCGCGGGAGACCCAGTACTTC
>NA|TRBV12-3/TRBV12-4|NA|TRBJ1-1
CASSFFSEAFF
TGTGCCAGCAGTTTCTTTAGTGAAGCTTTCTTT
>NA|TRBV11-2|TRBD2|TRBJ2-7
CASSGLAGSSYEQYF
TGTGCCAGCAGCGGACTAGCGGGGTCCTCCTACGAGCAGTACTTC
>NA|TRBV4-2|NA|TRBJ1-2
CASSRRAYGYTF
TGTGCCAGCAGCCGCAGGGCCTATGGCTACACCTTC
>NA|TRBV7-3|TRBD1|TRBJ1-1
CASSSGDRGMDTEAFF
TGTGCCAGCAGCTCCGGGGACAGGGGAATGGACACTGAAGCTTTCTTT
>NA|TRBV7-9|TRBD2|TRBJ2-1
CASTILRDYDHNEQFF
TGTGCCAGCACCATACTCAGGGACTACGACCACAATGAGCAGTTCTTC
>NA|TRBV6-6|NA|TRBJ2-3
CASSSRSGSPGTDTQYF
TGTGCCAGCAGTTCCCGCTCCGGGTCCCCCGGCACAGATACGCAGTATTTT
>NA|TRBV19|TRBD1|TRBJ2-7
CASSVQQGYEQYF
TGTGCCAGTAGTGTTCAACAGGGGTACGAGCAGTACTTC
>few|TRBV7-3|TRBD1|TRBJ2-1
CASSPYRQGNEQFF
TGTGCCAGCAGCCCTTACAGACAGGGAAATGAGCAGTTCTTC
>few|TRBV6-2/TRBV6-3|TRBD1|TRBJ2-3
CASSYPAGRGFYTDTQYF
TGTGCCAGCAGTTACCCCGCGGGCAGGGGGTTTTACACAGATACGCAGTATTTT
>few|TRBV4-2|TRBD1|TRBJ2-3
CASSPAILFSTGDYADTQYF
TGTGCCAGCAGCCCCGCCATCTTATTTTCGACAGGGGATTATGCAGATACGCAGTATTTT
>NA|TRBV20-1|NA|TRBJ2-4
CSAGNRPDVQYF
TGCAGTGCTGGCAACAGGCCAGACGTTCAGTACTTC
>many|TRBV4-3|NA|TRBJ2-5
CASSQDNSGETQYF
TGCGCCAGCAGCCAAGATAACTCGGGAGAGACCCAGTACTTC
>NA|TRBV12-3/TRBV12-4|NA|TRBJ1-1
CASSSRLGGNTEAFF
TGTGCCAGCAGTTCCCGATTGGGGGGGAACACTGAAGCTTTCTTT
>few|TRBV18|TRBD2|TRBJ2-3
CASSRGLAGGDTQYF
TGTGCCAGCTCACGAGGACTAGCGGGGGGAGATACGCAGTATTTT
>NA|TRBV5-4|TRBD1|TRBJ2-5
CASSTGQGQETQYF
TGTGCCAGCAGCACCGGACAGGGCCAAGAGACCCAGTACTTC
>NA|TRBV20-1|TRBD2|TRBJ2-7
CSAYASGGVYF
TGCAGTGCTTACGCTAGCGGGGGGGTGTACTTC
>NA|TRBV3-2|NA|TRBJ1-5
CASSQFTSGKEGNQPQHF
TGTGCCAGCAGCCAATTTACCTCAGGGAAAGAAGGCAATCAGCCCCAGCATTTT
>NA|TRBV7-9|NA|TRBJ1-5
CASSLAENSNQPQHF
TGTGCCAGCAGCTTAGCAGAGAATAGCAATCAGCCCCAGCATTTT
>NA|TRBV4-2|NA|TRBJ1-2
CASSQTSRRGFGYTF
TGTGCCAGCAGCCAAACATCCCGCCGAGGGTTTGGCTACACCTTC
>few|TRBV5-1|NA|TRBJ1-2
CASSLEGQLNYGYTF
TGCGCCAGCAGCCTAGAGGGACAACTTAACTATGGCTACACCTTC
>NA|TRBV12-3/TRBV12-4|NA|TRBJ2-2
CASSLLANTGELFF
TGTGCCAGCAGTTTACTAGCGAACACCGGGGAGCTGTTTTTT
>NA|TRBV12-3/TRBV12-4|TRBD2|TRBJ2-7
CASSLASGDYEQYF
TGTGCCAGCAGTTTGGCTAGCGGGGACTACGAGCAGTACTTC
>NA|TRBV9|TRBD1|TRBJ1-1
CASSVGGQRNTEAFF
TGTGCCAGCAGCGTAGGGGGACAGAGAAACACTGAAGCTTTCTTT
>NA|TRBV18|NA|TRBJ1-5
CASSPTGGSNQPQHF
TGTGCCAGCTCACCAACGGGGGGAAGCAATCAGCCCCAGCATTTT
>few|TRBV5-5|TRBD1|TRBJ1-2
CASSSGQGVGGYTF
TGTGCCAGCAGCTCGGGACAGGGCGTGGGTGGCTACACCTTC
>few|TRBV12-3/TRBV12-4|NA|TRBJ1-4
CASSLVMGSRGEKLFF
TGTGCCAGCAGTTTAGTGATGGGATCACGAGGGGAAAAACTGTTTTTT
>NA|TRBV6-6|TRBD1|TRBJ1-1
CASSTDRGNTEAFF
TGTGCCAGCAGCACGGACAGGGGGAACACTGAAGCTTTCTTT
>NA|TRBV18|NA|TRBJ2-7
CASSPAANGPYEQYF
TGTGCCAGCTCGCCAGCGGCGAACGGCCCCTACGAGCAGTACTTC
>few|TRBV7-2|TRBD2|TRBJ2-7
CASSLVLAGSYEQYF
TGTGCCAGCAGCTTAGTGCTAGCGGGGAGCTACGAGCAGTACTTC
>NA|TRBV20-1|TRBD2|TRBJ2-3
CSPRGGAGGSYF
TGCAGTCCGCGGGGAGGGGCGGGGGGTTCATATTTT